This entry lists 7 T cell receptor beta chains sequenced from one sample in a study of blood T cell repertoires in COVID-19 (dated by TCRdb to about 2020). Libraries were built with the immunoSEQ multiplex PCR assay. Entries here come from immuneACCESS through TCRdb and include only in-frame sequences with V and J called. Some clones fail to appear in such tables; in the studies checked, an unresolved V gene covers under half of the shortfall, and the cause of the remainder is unknown. The table for this sample lists about 30,000 clones; approximately 89% of them were counted only once. About 26% of the sample is in the top ten clones. Material for sequencing was peripheral blood. The receptors shown here come from a man older than 75 with acute or convalescent COVID-19.

This clone appeared once. The rearrangement links TRBV11-2 to TRBJ2-7, with 12 bases that match TRBD2. Germline trimming cut 6 bases from V and 1 base from J; bases unmatched to any gene: 4. This CDR3 spans 15 amino acids. CDR1 and CDR2 (germline): SGHAT, FQNNGV. Here the CDR3 DNA reads TGTGCCAGCAGGCCCGGGACTAGCGGGTCCTACGAGCAGTACTTC. Its protein product is CASRPGTSGSYEQYF.

The rearrangement joins TRBV19 to TRBJ2-7; 12 nucleotides agree with TRBD1. This CDR3 is built from 15 residues. Germline lookup yields CDR1 LNHDA and CDR2 SQIVND (reference sequence). V was clipped by 6 bases and J by 5 bases; unmatched bases: 8. CDR3 loop: CASRKGTGGLDEQYF. DNA of the CDR3: TGTGCCAGTAGAAAGGGGACAGGGGGCTTGGACGAGCAGTACTTC.

This chain links TRBV28 with TRBJ2-2, with a weak D call TRBD1 (5 bases). CDR3 size: 14 residues. The V gene lost 8 bases and the J gene lost 3 bases, with 13 bases spanning the gap. Germline V gene data show CDR1 as MDHEN and CDR2 as SYDVKM. The chain's CDR3 is CASLRAGYTGELFF. The CDR3, as DNA: TGTGCCAGCCTTCGGGCAGGGTACACCGGGGAGCTGTTTTTT.

The chain recombines TRBV19 with TRBJ2-3; tentative D call: TRBD1 (5 bases). V was shortened by 3 bases and J by 0 bases, with 13 bases between the two germline ends. The CDR3 is 16 residues long. CDR1 is LNHDA and CDR2 is SQIVND in the germline V gene (reference sequence). The CDR3 coding sequence is TGTGCCAGTAGTATCCGACCAGGGTGGAGCACAGATACGCAGTATTTT. This codes for CASSIRPGWSTDTQYF.

The V gene is TRBV6-2 or TRBV6-3, the J gene TRBJ2-1; 10 bases are shared with TRBD2. The V gene's germline CDR1 is MNHEY and CDR2 SVGEGT. The CDR3 runs 17 residues. Trimming took 1 base from V and 6 from J; bases not matched to a gene: 9. This chain's CDR3 is CASSYWVSGRSPNEQFF. The CDR3 DNA reads TGTGCCAGCAGTTACTGGGTTAGCGGGAGGTCCCCCAATGAGCAGTTCTTC.

The chain couples TRBV7-2 to TRBJ2-5, with D perhaps TRBD2 (5 bases). Trimming cost V 5 bases and J 4 bases, with 11 bases left between them. CDR3 length equals 13 residues. Looked up from germline, CDR1 is SGHTA and CDR2 is FQGNSA. The CDR3 region has the DNA TGTGCCAGCAGCCTTAGCGTATTAGAGACCCAGTACTTC. Protein: CASSLSVLETQYF.

The chain is built from TRBV5-1 and TRBJ2-7; 10 bases are a match to TRBD2. The CDR3 loop spans 15 amino acids. V shed 0 bases and J 4 bases; nucleotides not matched to a gene: 4. Germline CDR1 reads SGHRS; CDR2 reads YFSETQ. Written as DNA, the CDR3 is TGCGCCAGCAGCTTGGACCCTAGCGGGAGTTACGAGCAGTACTTC. As protein: CASSLDPSGSYEQYF.